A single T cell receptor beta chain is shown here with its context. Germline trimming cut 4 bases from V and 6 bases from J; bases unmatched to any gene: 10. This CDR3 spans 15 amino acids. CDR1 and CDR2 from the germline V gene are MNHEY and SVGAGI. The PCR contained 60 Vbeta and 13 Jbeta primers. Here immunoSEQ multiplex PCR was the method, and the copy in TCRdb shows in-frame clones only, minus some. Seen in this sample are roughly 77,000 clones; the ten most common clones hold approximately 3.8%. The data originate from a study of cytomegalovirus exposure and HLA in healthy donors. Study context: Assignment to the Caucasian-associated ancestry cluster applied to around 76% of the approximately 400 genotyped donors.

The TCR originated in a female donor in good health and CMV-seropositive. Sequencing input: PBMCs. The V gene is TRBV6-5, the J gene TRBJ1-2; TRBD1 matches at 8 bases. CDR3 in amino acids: CASSSGQGPLNGYTF. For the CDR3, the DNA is TGTGCCAGCAGTTCAGGACAGGGCCCTTTAAATGGCTACACCTTC.